This TCR beta chain was sequenced for a study of OX40 agonist ivuxolimab in advanced cancers. Sequencing used immunoSEQ multiplex PCR; TCRdb keeps in-frame clones, though not all of them. The sample includes roughly 120,000 clones, roughly 90% of them seen just once. The sequencing used CD4+ or CD8+ T cells sorted from blood, collected in a trial of the OX40 agonist ivuxolimab. The TCR originated in an adult with an advanced solid tumor such as melanoma, head and neck, liver or kidney cancer.

The CDR3 region has the DNA TGTGCCAGCAGCTTAAGTAGGGACAATGAGCAGTTCTTC. Translating it yields CASSLSRDNEQFF. The chain has TRBV7-3 and TRBJ2-1; D remains unclear. Looked up from germline, CDR1 is SGHTA and CDR2 is FQGTGA. The CDR3 length is 13 residues. V dropped 1 base and J dropped 5 bases, with 6 bases sitting between them.